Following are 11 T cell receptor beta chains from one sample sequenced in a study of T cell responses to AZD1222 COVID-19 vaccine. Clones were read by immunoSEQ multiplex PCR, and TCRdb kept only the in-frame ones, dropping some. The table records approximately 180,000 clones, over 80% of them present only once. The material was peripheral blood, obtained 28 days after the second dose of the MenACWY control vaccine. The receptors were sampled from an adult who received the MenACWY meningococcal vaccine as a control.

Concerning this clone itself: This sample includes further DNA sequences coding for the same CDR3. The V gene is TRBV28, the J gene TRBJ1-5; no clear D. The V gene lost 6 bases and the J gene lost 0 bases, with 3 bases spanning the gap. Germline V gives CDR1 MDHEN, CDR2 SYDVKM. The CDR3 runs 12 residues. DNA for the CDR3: TGTGCCAGCAGGGATAGCAATCAGCCCCAGCATTTT. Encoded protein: CASRDSNQPQHF.

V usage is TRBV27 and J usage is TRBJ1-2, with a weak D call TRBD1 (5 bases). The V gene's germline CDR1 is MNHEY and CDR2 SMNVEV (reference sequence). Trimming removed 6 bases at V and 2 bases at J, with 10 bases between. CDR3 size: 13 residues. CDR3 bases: TGTGCCAGCAGCCTCGAGGGGAACTATGGCTACACCTTC. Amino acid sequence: CASSLEGNYGYTF.

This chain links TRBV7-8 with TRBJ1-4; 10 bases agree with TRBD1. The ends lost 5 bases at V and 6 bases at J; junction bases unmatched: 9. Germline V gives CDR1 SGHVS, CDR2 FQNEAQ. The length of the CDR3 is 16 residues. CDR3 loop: CASSQLSGTGDEKLFF. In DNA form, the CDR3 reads TGTGCCAGCAGCCAACTCTCCGGGACAGGGGATGAAAAACTGTTTTTT.

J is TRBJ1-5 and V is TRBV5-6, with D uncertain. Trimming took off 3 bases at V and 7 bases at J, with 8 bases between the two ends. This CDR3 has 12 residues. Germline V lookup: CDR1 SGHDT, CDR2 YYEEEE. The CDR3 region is CASSWGSQPQHF. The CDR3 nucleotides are TGTGCCAGCAGCTGGGGTTCGCAGCCCCAGCATTTT.

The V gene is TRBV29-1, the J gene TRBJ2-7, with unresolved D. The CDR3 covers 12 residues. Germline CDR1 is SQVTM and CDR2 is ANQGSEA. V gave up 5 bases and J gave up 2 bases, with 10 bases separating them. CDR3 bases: TGCAGCGTTCAGACCAATCCCTACGAGCAGTACTTC. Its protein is CSVQTNPYEQYF.

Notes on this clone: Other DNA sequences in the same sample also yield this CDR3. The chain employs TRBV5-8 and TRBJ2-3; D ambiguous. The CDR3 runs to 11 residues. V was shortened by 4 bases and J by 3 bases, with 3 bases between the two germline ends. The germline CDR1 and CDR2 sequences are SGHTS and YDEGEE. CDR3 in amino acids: CASSRTDTQYF. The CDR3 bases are TGTGCCAGCAGCCGGACAGATACGCAGTATTTT. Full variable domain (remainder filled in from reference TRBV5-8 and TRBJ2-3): EAGVTQSPTHLIKTRGQQATLRCSPISGHTSVYWYQQALGLGLQFLLWYDEGEERNRGNFPPRFSGRQFPNYSSELNVNALELEDSALYLCASSRTDTQYFGPGTRLTVL.

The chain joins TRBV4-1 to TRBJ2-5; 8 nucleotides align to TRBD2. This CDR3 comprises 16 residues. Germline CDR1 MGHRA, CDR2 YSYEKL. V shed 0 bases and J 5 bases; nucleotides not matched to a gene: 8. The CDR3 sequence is CASSQDSRGAWETQYF. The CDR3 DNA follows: TGCGCCAGCAGCCAAGACTCGCGGGGGGCCTGGGAGACCCAGTACTTC.

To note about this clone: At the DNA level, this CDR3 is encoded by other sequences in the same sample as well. This chain's CDR3 is CASSVDRNTEAFF. CDR3 coding DNA: TGTGCCAGCAGCGTAGACCGGAACACTGAAGCTTTCTTT. This chain connects TRBV9 to TRBJ1-1; D not resolved. Trimming removed 0 bases at V and 1 base at J, with 4 bases between. The CDR3 loop spans 13 amino acids. In germline, CDR1 is SGDLS, CDR2 YYNGEE.

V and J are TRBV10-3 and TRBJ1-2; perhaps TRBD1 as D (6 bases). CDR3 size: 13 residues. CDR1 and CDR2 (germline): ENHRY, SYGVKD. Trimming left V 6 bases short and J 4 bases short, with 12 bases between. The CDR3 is CAISSGQFYGYTF. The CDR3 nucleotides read TGTGCCATCAGCTCCGGACAGTTCTATGGCTACACCTTC.

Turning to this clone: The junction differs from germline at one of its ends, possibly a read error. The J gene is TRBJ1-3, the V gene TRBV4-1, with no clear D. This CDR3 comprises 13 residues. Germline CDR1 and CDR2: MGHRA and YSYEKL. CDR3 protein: CASGQSRGNTIYF. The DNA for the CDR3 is TGCGCCAGCGGCCAAAGCCGTGGAAACACCATATATTTT.

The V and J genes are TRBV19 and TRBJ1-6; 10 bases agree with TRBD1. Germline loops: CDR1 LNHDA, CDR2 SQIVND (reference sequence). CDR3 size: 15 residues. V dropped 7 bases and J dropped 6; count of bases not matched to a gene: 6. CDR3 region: CASTGTGALNSPLHF. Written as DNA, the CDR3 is TGTGCCAGTACCGGGACAGGGGCGCTTAATTCACCCCTCCACTTT.